The rows below give T cell receptor beta chains drawn from one sample of a study of cytomegalovirus exposure and HLA in healthy donors. Assay used: immunoSEQ multiplex PCR; TCRdb lists only in-frame clones, some missing. The sample contains about 130,000 clones, roughly 75% of which appear only once. Sequencing was done on a sample of PBMCs. These receptors all stem from a man aged 25-40 years in good health. Both conserved end residues are part of each CDR3. The D gene is left open where the match is weak. Some rows have no size entry. The others give once, few or many, or a class for an expanded clone.

>.|TRBJ2-1|.|TRBV7-9
CASSFSGNEQFF
TGTGCCAGCAGCTTTTCCGGGAATGAGCAGTTCTTC
>.|TRBJ2-5|.|TRBV18
CASSEDGRVGEQYF
TGTGCCAGCTCGGAGGATGGCCGGGTGGGAGAGCAGTACTTC
>.|TRBJ1-5|.|TRBV6-5
CASSYDGQTQPQHF
TGTGCCAGCAGTTACGATGGACAGACCCAGCCCCAGCATTTT
>.|TRBJ2-5|.|TRBV5-1
CASSFGRGARETQYF
TGCGCCAGCAGCTTCGGGCGTGGGGCCCGGGAGACCCAGTACTTC
>.|TRBJ1-2|.|TRBV5-4
CASRDDTQGTPTF
TGTGCCAGCAGGGATGACACCCAGGGGACACCCACCTTC
>TRBD2|TRBJ2-3|.|TRBV5-8
CASRRSLAGGTDTQYF
TGTGCCAGCAGACGCTCACTAGCGGGAGGAACAGATACGCAGTATTTT
>TRBD2|TRBJ2-3|.|TRBV7-2
CASSLYGGRTTDTQYF
TGTGCCAGCAGCTTATATGGCGGGAGGACCACAGATACGCAGTATTTT
>TRBD2|TRBJ2-7|.|TRBV27
CASRTSSGSTEQYF
TGTGCCAGCAGAACTTCTAGCGGGAGTACCGAGCAGTACTTC
>.|TRBJ2-7|.|TRBV21-1
CASSNGGDRGNEQYF
TGTGCCAGCAGCAACGGGGGGGACAGGGGGAACGAGCAGTACTTC
>TRBD1|TRBJ1-4|.|TRBV18
CASSGTGDEDEKLFF
TGTGCCAGCTCAGGGACAGGAGATGAGGATGAAAAACTGTTTTTT
>TRBD1|TRBJ1-2|.|TRBV27
CASSPRDRVITGYTF
TGTGCCAGCAGTCCCAGGGACAGGGTTATTACTGGCTACACCTTC
>.|TRBJ2-7|.|TRBV28
CASSLDMLGHEQYF
TGTGCCAGCAGTCTCGACATGTTAGGCCACGAGCAGTACTTC
>TRBD1|TRBJ1-2|few|TRBV5-1
CASNPTGRSNYGYTF
TGCGCCAGCAACCCGACAGGGCGATCTAACTATGGCTACACCTTC
>TRBD1|TRBJ2-5|.|TRBV5-4
CASSFGQGSETQYF
TGTGCCAGCAGCTTTGGACAGGGGTCCGAGACCCAGTACTTC
>TRBD1|TRBJ2-7|.|TRBV5-4
CASSWTGDKSYEQYF
TGTGCCAGCAGCTGGACAGGGGACAAGTCCTACGAGCAGTACTTC